A selection of T cell receptor beta chains follows, all from one sample in a study of sequential checkpoint blockade in melanoma. Produced via immunoSEQ multiplex PCR; TCRdb's table is partial and in-frame only. This sample has approximately 8,400 clones, with 64% found just once. The source was CD8+ T cells sorted from blood (inferred from file names), collected from a patient given nivolumab and ipilimumab in sequence. The receptor source for this set is a human patient with melanoma. Some clones in this sample may be carry-over from other donors' samples. CDR3s include the opening cysteine and the closing phenylalanine or tryptophan. D genes are given only for firm matches. Only some rows state a clone size, as once, few, many or a class for expanded clones.

TRBV5-5	TRBJ2-6	.	.	CASHWTVSHKSRANVLTF	TGTGCCAGCCACTGGACTGTCTCGCACAAAAGTCGGGCCAACGTCCTGACTTTC
TRBV11-2	TRBJ1-2	.	.	CASSLTLGGEGYTF	TGTGCCAGCAGCTTAACTCTCGGGGGGGAAGGCTACACCTTC
TRBV9	TRBJ1-1	TRBD1	few	CASSVGTGANTEAFF	TGTGCCAGCAGCGTAGGGACAGGGGCGAACACTGAAGCTTTCTTT
TRBV9	TRBJ2-5	.	.	CASSVGGAVQETQYF	TGTGCCAGCAGCGTAGGAGGAGCGGTGCAAGAGACCCAGTACTTC
TRBV4-3	TRBJ1-2	TRBD1	few	CASSQDSTGVNYGYTF	TGCGCCAGCAGCCAAGATTCCACAGGGGTTAACTATGGCTACACCTTC
TRBV19	TRBJ1-4	TRBD1	.	CASSDREGEKLFF	TGTGCCAGTTCGGACAGGGAGGGGGAAAAACTGTTTTTT
TRBV15	TRBJ2-7	TRBD1	.	CATSLRTGVREQYF	TGTGCCACCAGCCTCCGGACAGGGGTTAGGGAGCAGTACTTC
TRBV14	TRBJ1-2	.	.	CASSQGGDFGYTF	TGTGCCAGCAGCCAAGGAGGTGATTTCGGCTACACCTTC
TRBV7-9	TRBJ2-7	TRBD1	few	CASSPPGGQVEQYF	TGTGCCAGCAGCCCCCCCGGAGGACAGGTCGAGCAGTACTTC
TRBV6-5	TRBJ1-5	.	few	CASKVREDNQPQHF	TGTGCCAGCAAGGTTAGGGAGGACAATCAGCCCCAGCATTTT
TRBV4-1	TRBJ2-1	.	few	CASSQDFEQFF	TGCGCCAGCAGCCAAGACTTTGAGCAGTTCTTC
TRBV7-9	TRBJ1-5	TRBD1	few	CASSLGGTGMGNQPQHF	TGTGCCAGCAGCTTAGGGGGGACAGGGATGGGCAATCAGCCCCAGCATTTT
TRBV9	TRBJ1-2	.	.	CASSVEQTVANYGYTF	TGTGCCAGCAGCGTAGAACAGACAGTAGCTAACTATGGCTACACCTTC
TRBV10-3	TRBJ1-1	.	once	CAAAHGGREAFF	TGTGCCGCAGCCCACGGGGGGCGAGAAGCTTTCTTT
TRBV5-1	TRBJ2-7	TRBD1	once	CASSPGTGTYEQYF	TGCGCCAGCAGCCCGGGGACAGGGACCTACGAGCAGTACTTC
TRBV7-8	TRBJ1-5	TRBD1	.	CASSSDRETGSSNQPQHF	TGTGCCAGCAGCTCAGACCGGGAGACAGGGTCAAGCAATCAGCCCCAGCATTTT
TRBV27	TRBJ2-7	TRBD2	few	CASSSIGTSRYEQYF	TGTGCCAGCAGCTCCATCGGGACTAGCCGCTACGAGCAGTACTTC
TRBV6-5	TRBJ1-2	TRBD1	.	CASRSGGKGYGYTF	TGTGCCAGCAGGTCAGGGGGTAAGGGCTATGGCTACACCTTC
TRBV11-3	TRBJ1-2	TRBD1	.	CASSARQGVNKGYTF	TGTGCCAGCAGCGCCCGACAGGGAGTAAATAAGGGCTACACCTTC
TRBV6-6	TRBJ1-1	TRBD1	few	CASSYGTGRGNTEAFF	TGTGCCAGCAGTTACGGGACAGGGAGGGGGAACACTGAAGCTTTCTTT
TRBV27	TRBJ2-7	TRBD1	few	CASSRQGSSYEQYF	TGTGCCAGCAGCCGACAGGGTTCATCTTACGAGCAGTACTTC
TRBV4-3	TRBJ1-5	TRBD1	.	CASSQDWSAGGQPQHF	TGCGCCAGCAGCCAAGATTGGAGTGCAGGGGGGCAGCCCCAGCATTTT
TRBV29-1	TRBJ1-2	TRBD1	.	CSADRGTDGYTF	TGCAGCGCGGACAGGGGGACGGATGGCTACACCTTC
TRBV7-9	TRBJ1-5	TRBD1	few	CASSRGRLQPQHF	TGTGCCAGCAGCAGGGGGCGTTTACAGCCCCAGCATTTT
TRBV27	TRBJ1-2	.	.	CASSPDWGLMWRYTF	TGTGCCAGCAGTCCCGACTGGGGCTTGATGTGGCGCTACACCTTC
TRBV2	TRBJ2-7	TRBD1	.	CASNNRGNEQYF	TGTGCCAGCAATAACAGGGGGAACGAGCAGTACTTC
TRBV19	TRBJ1-1	.	few	CASFGGTEAFF	TGTGCCAGTTTCGGGGGCACTGAAGCTTTCTTT
TRBV6-1	TRBJ2-7	TRBD1	.	CASSVRPGQGTNEQYF	TGTGCCAGCAGTGTCCGACCGGGACAGGGGACAAACGAGCAGTACTTC
TRBV5-5	TRBJ1-5	.	.	CASSPRASTRVNQPQHF	TGTGCCAGCAGCCCTAGGGCCTCGACGAGGGTCAATCAGCCCCAGCATTTT
TRBV19	TRBJ1-3	.	.	CASSMYLTGSGNTIYF	TGTGCCAGTAGTATGTATTTAACGGGCTCTGGAAACACCATATATTTT
TRBV5-1	TRBJ2-7	TRBD1	once	CASSYTGGSYEQYF	TGCGCCAGCAGCTACACAGGGGGCTCCTACGAGCAGTACTTC
TRBV11-2	TRBJ2-6	TRBD1	.	CASSRSGGAGANVLTF	TGTGCCAGCAGCCGATCAGGGGGCGCTGGGGCCAACGTCCTGACTTTC
TRBV27	TRBJ1-6	.	.	CASSSRDNNSPLHF	TGTGCCAGCAGTTCCCGGGATAATAATTCACCCCTCCACTTT
TRBV19	TRBJ1-1	.	.	CASRLIQEMNTEAFF	TGTGCCAGTAGACTAATACAGGAAATGAACACTGAAGCTTTCTTT
TRBV4-1	TRBJ1-5	.	once	CASSQAYSNQPQHF	TGCGCCAGCAGCCAAGCTTATAGCAATCAGCCCCAGCATTTT
TRBV4-3	TRBJ2-7	.	.	CASSQLDSSYEQYF	TGCGCCAGCAGCCAACTGGACAGCTCCTACGAGCAGTACTTC
TRBV7-9	TRBJ1-1	.	few	CASRRQGNTEAFF	TGTGCCAGCAGACGGCAGGGGAACACTGAAGCTTTCTTT
TRBV21-1	TRBJ1-1	.	.	CASTRERAFF	TGTGCCAGCACCCGTGAGAGAGCTTTCTTT
TRBV5-1	TRBJ2-7	TRBD1	.	CASRSQGAEQYF	TGCGCCAGCAGGTCACAGGGGGCCGAGCAGTACTTC
TRBV27	TRBJ2-7	TRBD1	medium-sized	CASSSIRDRGLHEQYF	TGTGCCAGTAGTTCAATCCGGGACAGGGGGCTCCACGAGCAGTACTTC
TRBV11-2	TRBJ1-2	TRBD1	.	CASSLKGTARISDGYTF	TGTGCCAGCAGCTTAAAAGGGACAGCCCGTATTTCGGATGGCTACACCTTC
TRBV19	TRBJ2-7	TRBD1	few	CASTPGTGAYEQYF	TGTGCCAGTACCCCCGGGACAGGGGCGTACGAGCAGTACTTC
TRBV30	TRBJ2-1	TRBD2	.	CAWRGLGDYEQFF	TGTGCCTGGAGGGGACTAGGTGATTATGAGCAGTTCTTC
TRBV30	TRBJ2-7	.	few	CAWSPGGYEQYF	TGTGCCTGGAGTCCAGGTGGCTACGAGCAGTACTTC
TRBV7-9	TRBJ2-7	TRBD2	.	CASVPGGSYEQYF	TGTGCATCCGTCCCGGGGGGCTCCTACGAGCAGTACTTC
TRBV19	TRBJ1-2	.	.	CASSMGGGGYTF	TGTGCCAGTTCGATGGGGGGTGGTGGCTACACCTTC
TRBV28	TRBJ2-2	.	.	CASSLRRPSNTGELFF	TGTGCCAGCAGTTTGAGGCGCCCCTCGAACACCGGGGAGCTGTTTTTT
TRBV7-6	TRBJ2-5	TRBD2	.	CASSFSSGGARETQYF	TGTGCCAGCAGCTTCTCTAGCGGGGGGGCAAGGGAGACCCAGTACTTC
TRBV28	TRBJ1-2	TRBD1	.	CASSPGTERGGSYGYTF	TGTGCCAGCAGTCCCGGGACAGAAAGGGGAGGTAGCTATGGCTACACCTTC
TRBV2	TRBJ1-4	.	few	CASSGDTSTNEKLFF	TGTGCCAGCAGCGGCGACACCTCAACTAATGAAAAACTGTTTTTT
TRBV5-8	TRBJ1-1	TRBD1	few	CASSSPTYRGQGGNTEAFF	TGTGCCAGCAGCTCTCCAACCTACAGGGGGCAAGGCGGCAACACTGAAGCTTTCTTT
TRBV9	TRBJ2-7	TRBD1	.	CASSVGQGGYEQYF	TGTGCCAGCAGCGTCGGACAGGGGGGCTACGAGCAGTACTTC
TRBV27	TRBJ1-1	.	.	CASSLAKRGTEAFF	TGTGCCAGCAGTTTAGCGAAGCGGGGCACTGAAGCTTTCTTT
TRBV28	TRBJ1-3	.	.	CASIPGFGFSGNTIYF	TGTGCCAGCATTCCAGGGTTCGGGTTCTCTGGAAACACCATATATTTT
TRBV7-9	TRBJ1-2	.	few	CASSVVGSGASVYGYTF	TGTGCCAGCAGCGTAGTCGGTTCAGGGGCGTCCGTCTATGGCTACACCTTC
TRBV4-1	TRBJ2-7	.	.	CASSQGTVSYEQYF	TGCGCCAGCAGCCAAGGGACAGTCTCCTACGAGCAGTACTTC
TRBV7-6	TRBJ2-7	.	.	CASSSGVSYEQYF	TGTGCCAGCAGTTCAGGGGTCTCCTACGAGCAGTACTTC